By frequency in the sample, the clone carrying this T cell receptor (beta chain) is medium-sized. Its antigen is unknown. These data belong to a study of a mutant IDH1 vaccine in newly diagnosed glioma. Time point: week 11, during vaccination. With topical imiquimod, each dose of the vaccine consisted of 300 ug of mutant IDH1 20-mer peptide. Repertoires were generated with immunoSEQ multiplex PCR, while TCRdb's copy carries only in-frame clones and drops some. Of 45,000 to 60,000 clones detected, 75% to 95% appear once; the ten largest clones hold under 2.5%. The source material was PBMCs, sampled from a glioma patient whose treatment included an IDH1 peptide vaccine. The clonotype comes from a man in his fifties or sixties with glioma.

CDR3 DNA: TGTGCCAGCAGTGAAGGGGACAGCTCCTACGAGCAGTACTTC. Translated: CASSEGDSSYEQYF. V and J are TRBV6-1 and TRBJ2-7, with 7 bases aligning to TRBD1. Germline V gene sequence: CDR1 MNHNS, CDR2 SASEGT. V was pared by 1 base and J by 0 bases, with 0 bases of the junction left unmatched. The CDR3 contains 14 residues.